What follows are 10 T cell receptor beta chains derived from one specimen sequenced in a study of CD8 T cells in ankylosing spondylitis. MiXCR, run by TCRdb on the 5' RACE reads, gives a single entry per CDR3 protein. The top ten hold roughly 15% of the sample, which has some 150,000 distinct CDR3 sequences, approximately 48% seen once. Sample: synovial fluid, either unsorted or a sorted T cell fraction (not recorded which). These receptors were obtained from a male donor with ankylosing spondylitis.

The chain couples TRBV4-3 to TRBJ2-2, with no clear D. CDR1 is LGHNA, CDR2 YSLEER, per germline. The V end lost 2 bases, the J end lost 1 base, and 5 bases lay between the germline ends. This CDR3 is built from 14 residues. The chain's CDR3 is CASSQNENTGELFF. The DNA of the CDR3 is TGCGCCAGCAGCCAAAATGAGAACACCGGGGAGCTGTTTTTT.

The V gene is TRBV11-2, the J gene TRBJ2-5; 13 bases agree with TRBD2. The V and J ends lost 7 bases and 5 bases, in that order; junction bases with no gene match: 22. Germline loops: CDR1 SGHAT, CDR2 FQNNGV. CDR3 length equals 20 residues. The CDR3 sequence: CASTIRGTSGKFHLGETQYF. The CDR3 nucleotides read TGTGCCAGCACCATTAGAGGGACTAGCGGGAAATTTCATCTTGGGGAGACCCAGTACTTC.

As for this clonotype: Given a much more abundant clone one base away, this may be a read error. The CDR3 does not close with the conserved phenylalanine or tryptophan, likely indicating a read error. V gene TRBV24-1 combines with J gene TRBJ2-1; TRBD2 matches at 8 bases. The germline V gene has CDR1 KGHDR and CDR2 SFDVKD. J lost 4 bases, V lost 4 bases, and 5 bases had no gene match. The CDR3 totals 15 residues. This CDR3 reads CATSDTAGEYNEQFS. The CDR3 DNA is TGTGCCACCAGTGACACAGCGGGAGAGTACAATGAGCAGTTCTCC.

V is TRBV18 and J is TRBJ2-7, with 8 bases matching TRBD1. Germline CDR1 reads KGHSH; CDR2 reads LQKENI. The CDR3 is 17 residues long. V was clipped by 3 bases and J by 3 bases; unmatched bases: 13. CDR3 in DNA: TGTGCCAGCTCACCCTCTAAAGACAGGGGTAGGCGCTACGAGCAGTACTTC. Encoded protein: CASSPSKDRGRRYEQYF.

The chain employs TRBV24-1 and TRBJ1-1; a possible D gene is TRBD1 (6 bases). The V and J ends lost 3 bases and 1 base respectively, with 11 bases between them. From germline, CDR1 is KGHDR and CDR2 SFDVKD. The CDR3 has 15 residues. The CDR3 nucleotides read TGTGCCACCAGTGATGGGGGCCGCCCGAACACTGAAGCTTTCTTT. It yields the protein CATSDGGRPNTEAFF.

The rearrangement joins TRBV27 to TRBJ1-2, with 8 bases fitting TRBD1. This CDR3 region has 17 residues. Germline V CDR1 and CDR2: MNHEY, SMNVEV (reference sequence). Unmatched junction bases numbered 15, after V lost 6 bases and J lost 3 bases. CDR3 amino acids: CASRGQGEGPTDYGYTF. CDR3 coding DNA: TGTGCCAGCAGAGGACAGGGCGAGGGCCCGACTGACTATGGCTACACCTTC.

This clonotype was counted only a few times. The CDR3: CASNLAGTETYEQYF. CDR3 sequence (DNA): TGTGCCAGCAACCTAGCCGGGACAGAGACCTACGAGCAGTACTTC. The chain is built from TRBV11-2 and TRBJ2-7; 7 bases match TRBD1. V shed 7 bases, J shed 2 bases, and the junction held 11 bases outside the gene matches. Germline V CDR1 and CDR2: SGHAT, FQNNGV. The CDR3 is 15 residues long. Looking up the rest from reference TRBV11-2 and TRBJ2-7 gives the full variable domain: EAGVAQSPRYKIIEKRQSVAFWCNPISGHATLYWYQQILGQGPKLLIQFQNNGVVDDSQLPKDRFSAERLKGVDSTLKIQPAKLEDSAVYLCASNLAGTETYEQYFGPGTRLTVT.

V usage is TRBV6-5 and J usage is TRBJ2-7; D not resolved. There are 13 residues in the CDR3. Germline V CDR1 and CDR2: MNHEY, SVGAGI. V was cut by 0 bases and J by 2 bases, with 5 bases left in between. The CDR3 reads CASSYSRTYEQYF. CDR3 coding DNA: TGTGCCAGCAGTTACTCGCGCACCTACGAGCAGTACTTC.

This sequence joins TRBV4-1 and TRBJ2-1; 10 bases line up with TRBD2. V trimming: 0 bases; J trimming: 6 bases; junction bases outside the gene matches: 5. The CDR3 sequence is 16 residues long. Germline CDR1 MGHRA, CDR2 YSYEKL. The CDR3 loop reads CASSQESSGGFNEQFF. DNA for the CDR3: TGCGCCAGCAGCCAAGAATCTAGCGGGGGATTCAATGAGCAGTTCTTC.

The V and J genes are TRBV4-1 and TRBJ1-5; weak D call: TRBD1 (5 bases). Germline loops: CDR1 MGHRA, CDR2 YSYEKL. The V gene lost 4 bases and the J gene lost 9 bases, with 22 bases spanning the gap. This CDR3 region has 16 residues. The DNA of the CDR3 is TGCGCCAGCAGCCTTGTACCGGGACTCCCGTTAGGGCCCCAGCATTTT. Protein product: CASSLVPGLPLGPQHF.